The present TCR beta chain was sequenced within a study of blood T cell repertoires in COVID-19. About the study: Samples of COVID-19 (acute and convalescent) were obtained from the United States, Italy and Spain. In each case, the material was cDNA or gDNA derived from T cells, B-cell-depleted T cells, or PBMCs.

This clone has just a few counts. Per the authors' pipeline: Estimation of nucleated cell counts was performed using reference gene primer amplification. The data were produced by immunoSEQ multiplex PCR, yet TCRdb's version contains in-frame clones alone and is incomplete. V and J calls plus clone size are reproduced from that table; the DNA served to infer D and trimming. The sample shows some 130,000 clones, more than 70% of them seen only once. Input material: peripheral blood. This receptor was identified in a man in his forties or fifties with acute or convalescent COVID-19.

This CDR3 is CASKFGGNTEAFF. CDR3 DNA: TGCGCCAGCAAATTCGGGGGGAACACTGAAGCTTTCTTT. The genes are TRBV5-1 and TRBJ1-1, with D possibly being TRBD1 (5 bases). This CDR3 has 13 amino acids. Germline lookup yields CDR1 SGHRS and CDR2 YFSETQ. V shed 6 bases and J shed 1 base, with 10 bases lying between them.